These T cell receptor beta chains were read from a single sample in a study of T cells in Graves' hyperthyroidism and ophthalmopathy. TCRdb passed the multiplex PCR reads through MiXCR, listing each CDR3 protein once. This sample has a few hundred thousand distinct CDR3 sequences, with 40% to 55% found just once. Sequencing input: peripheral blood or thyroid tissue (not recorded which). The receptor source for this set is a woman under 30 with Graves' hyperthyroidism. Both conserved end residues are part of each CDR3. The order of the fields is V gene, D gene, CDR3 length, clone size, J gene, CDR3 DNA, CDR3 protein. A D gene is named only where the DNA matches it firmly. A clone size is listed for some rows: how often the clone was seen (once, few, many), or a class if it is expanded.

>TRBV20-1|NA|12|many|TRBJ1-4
TGCAGTGCTAGCTCGGGAGGTGAAAAACTGTTTTTT
CSASSGGEKLFF
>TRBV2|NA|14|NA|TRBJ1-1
TGTGCCAGCAGCGTTGTTGCAGGGAACACTGAAGCTTTCTTT
CASSVVAGNTEAFF
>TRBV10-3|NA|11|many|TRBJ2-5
TGTGCCATCAGTGCGGGTGAGACCCAGTACTTC
CAISAGETQYF
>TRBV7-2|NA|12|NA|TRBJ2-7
TGTGCCAGCAGCTTAGGTTGGAACGAGCAGTACTTC
CASSLGWNEQYF
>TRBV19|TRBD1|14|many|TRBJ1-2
TGTGCCAGTAGTAGTTCGCGGACAGGCGATGGCTACACCTTC
CASSSSRTGDGYTF
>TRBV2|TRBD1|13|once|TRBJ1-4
TGTGCCAGCAGCCGACAGGGCGTTGAAAAACTGTTTTTT
CASSRQGVEKLFF
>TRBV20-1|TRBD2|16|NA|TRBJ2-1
TGCAGTGCTAGTAATCCGGGGAGCGGGAGGACCAATGAGCAGTTCTTC
CSASNPGSGRTNEQFF
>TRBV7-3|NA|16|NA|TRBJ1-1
TGTGCCAGCAGCCCTGACACCGGGGAAAATAAGGGTGAAGCTTTCTTT
CASSPDTGENKGEAFF
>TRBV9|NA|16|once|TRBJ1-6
TGTGCCAGCAGTCCAGCTAACAGGGTCGAGGGCTCACCCCTCCACTTT
CASSPANRVEGSPLHF
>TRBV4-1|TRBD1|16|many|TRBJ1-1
TGCGCCAGCAGCCCGGGACAGGGGGTCCTGAACACTGAAGCTTTCTTT
CASSPGQGVLNTEAFF